The 3 T cell receptor beta chains listed next were all sequenced from one sample in a study of blood T cell repertoires in COVID-19. Data came from immunoSEQ multiplex PCR; TCRdb stores just in-frame clones and leaves some out. Counted here are fewer than 250,000 clones, 80% to 90% occurring once; the ten biggest clones make up roughly a tenth. Sequencing used peripheral blood. The receptors stem from an elderly woman with COVID-19, enrolled during active disease.

This chain links TRBV29-1 with TRBJ1-1; TRBD1 might be the D (6 bases). This CDR3 has 11 amino acids. The germline V gene encodes CDR1 SQVTM and CDR2 ANQGSEA. V dropped 6 bases and J dropped 7 bases, with 12 bases sitting between them. The CDR3 DNA is TGCAGCGTCATGACAGGAGTTGAAGCTTTCTTT. Amino acids: CSVMTGVEAFF.

The chain couples TRBV10-3 to TRBJ2-2, with 10 bases that match TRBD2. The germline V gene encodes CDR1 ENHRY and CDR2 SYGVKD. The CDR3 is 17 amino acids. Trimming at V came to 4 bases and at J to 3 bases, leaving 8 bases not matched to a gene. Here the CDR3 DNA reads TGTGCCATCAGTGCCCCGGCTAGCGGGGGTTACACCGGGGAGCTGTTTTTT. Amino acid sequence: CAISAPASGGYTGELFF.

J is TRBJ1-1 and V is TRBV30, with 7 bases fitting TRBD1. The V gene's germline CDR1 is GTSNPN and CDR2 SVGIG (reference sequence). Trimming took 1 base from V and 4 from J; bases not matched to a gene: 3. The CDR3 covers 13 residues. The CDR3 region is CAWSGQGATEAFF. Written as DNA, the CDR3 is TGTGCCTGGAGTGGACAGGGTGCCACTGAAGCTTTCTTT.